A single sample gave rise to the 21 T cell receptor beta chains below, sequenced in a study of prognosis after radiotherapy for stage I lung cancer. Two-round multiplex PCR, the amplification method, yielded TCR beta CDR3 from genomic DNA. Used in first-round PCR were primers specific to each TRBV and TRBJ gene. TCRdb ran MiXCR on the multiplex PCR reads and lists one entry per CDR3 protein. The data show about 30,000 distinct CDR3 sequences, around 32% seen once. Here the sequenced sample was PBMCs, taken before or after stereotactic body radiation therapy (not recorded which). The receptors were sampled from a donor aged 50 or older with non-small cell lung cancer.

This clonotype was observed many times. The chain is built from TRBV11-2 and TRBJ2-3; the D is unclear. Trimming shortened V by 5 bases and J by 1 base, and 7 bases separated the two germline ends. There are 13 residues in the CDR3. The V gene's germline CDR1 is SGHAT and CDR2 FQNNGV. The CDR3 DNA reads TGTGCCAGCAGCGGGCTCCGCACAGATACGCAGTATTTT. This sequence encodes CASSGLRTDTQYF.

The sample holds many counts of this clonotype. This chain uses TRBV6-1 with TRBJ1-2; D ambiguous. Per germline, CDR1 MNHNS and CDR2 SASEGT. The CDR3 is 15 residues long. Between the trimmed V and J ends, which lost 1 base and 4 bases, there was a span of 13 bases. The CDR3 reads CASSEVQRSSYGYTF. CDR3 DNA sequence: TGTGCCAGCAGTGAAGTTCAAAGGTCTAGCTATGGCTACACCTTC.

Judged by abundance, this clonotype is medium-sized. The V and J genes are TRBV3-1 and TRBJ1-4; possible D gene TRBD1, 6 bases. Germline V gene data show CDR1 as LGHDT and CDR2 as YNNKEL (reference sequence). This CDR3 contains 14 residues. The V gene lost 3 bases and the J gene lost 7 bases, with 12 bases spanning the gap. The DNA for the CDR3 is TGTGCCAGCAGCCAGGCACAGGGAAGTGAAAAACTGTTTTTT. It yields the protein CASSQAQGSEKLFF.

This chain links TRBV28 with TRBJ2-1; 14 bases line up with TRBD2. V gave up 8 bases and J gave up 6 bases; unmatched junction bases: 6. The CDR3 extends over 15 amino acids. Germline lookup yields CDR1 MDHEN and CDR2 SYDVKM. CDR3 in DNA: TGTGCCAGCGGTAGACTAGCGGGAGGGGTCAATGAGCAGTTCTTC. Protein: CASGRLAGGVNEQFF.

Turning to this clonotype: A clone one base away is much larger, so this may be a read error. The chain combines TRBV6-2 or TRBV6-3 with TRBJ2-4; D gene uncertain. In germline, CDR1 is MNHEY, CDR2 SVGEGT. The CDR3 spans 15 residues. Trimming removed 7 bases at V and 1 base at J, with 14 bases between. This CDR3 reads CASTTNGHAKNIQYF. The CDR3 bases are TGTGCCAGCACCACGAATGGGCACGCCAAAAACATTCAGTACTTC.

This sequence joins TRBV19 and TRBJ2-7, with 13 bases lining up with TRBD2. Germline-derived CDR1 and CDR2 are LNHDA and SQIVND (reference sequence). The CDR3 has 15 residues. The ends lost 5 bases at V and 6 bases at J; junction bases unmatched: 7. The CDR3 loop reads CASSPTGTSGTEQYF. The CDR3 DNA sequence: TGTGCCAGTAGTCCCACCGGGACTAGCGGGACCGAGCAGTACTTC.

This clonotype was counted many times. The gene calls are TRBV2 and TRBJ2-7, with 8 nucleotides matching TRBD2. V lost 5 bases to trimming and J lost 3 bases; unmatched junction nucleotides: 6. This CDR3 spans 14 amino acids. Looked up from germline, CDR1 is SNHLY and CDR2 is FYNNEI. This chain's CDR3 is CASSRDSGNYEQYF. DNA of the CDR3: TGTGCCAGCAGTCGGGATAGCGGGAACTACGAGCAGTACTTC.

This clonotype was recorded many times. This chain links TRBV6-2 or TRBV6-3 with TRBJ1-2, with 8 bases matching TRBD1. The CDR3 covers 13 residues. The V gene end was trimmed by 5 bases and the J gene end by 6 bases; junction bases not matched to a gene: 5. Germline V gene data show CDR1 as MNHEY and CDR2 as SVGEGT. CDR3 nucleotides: TGTGCCAGCAGTCGGACAGGGCAAGATGGCTACACCTTC. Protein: CASSRTGQDGYTF.

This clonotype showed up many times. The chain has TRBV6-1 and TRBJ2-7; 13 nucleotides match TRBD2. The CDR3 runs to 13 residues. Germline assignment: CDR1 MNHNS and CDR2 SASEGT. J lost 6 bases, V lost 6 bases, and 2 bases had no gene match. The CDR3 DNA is TGTGCCAGCAGCTGGACTAGCGGGAGCGAGCAGTACTTC. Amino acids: CASSWTSGSEQYF.

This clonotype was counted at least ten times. CDR3 sequence: CASSRAGGQETQYF. CDR3 DNA sequence: TGTGCCAGCAGCCGAGCGGGGGGCCAAGAGACCCAGTACTTC. The chain combines TRBV28 with TRBJ2-5; 9 bases are shared with TRBD2. Trimming took 6 bases from V and 1 from J; bases not matched to a gene: 3. There are 14 residues in the CDR3. Germline assignment: CDR1 MDHEN and CDR2 SYDVKM. The full variable domain, with the rest looked up from reference TRBV28 and TRBJ2-5, is DVKVTQSSRYLVKRTGEKVFLECVQDMDHENMFWYRQDPGLGLRLIYFSYDVKMKEKGDIPEGYSVSREKKERFSLILESASTNQTSMYLCASSRAGGQETQYFGPGTRLLVL.

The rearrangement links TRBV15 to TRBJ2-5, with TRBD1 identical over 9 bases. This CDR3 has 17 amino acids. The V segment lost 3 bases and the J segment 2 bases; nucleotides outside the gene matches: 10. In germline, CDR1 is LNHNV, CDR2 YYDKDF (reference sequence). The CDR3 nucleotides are TGTGCCACCAGCAGTCATTTCCTAGGGACAGGGCAAGAGACCCAGTACTTC. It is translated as CATSSHFLGTGQETQYF.

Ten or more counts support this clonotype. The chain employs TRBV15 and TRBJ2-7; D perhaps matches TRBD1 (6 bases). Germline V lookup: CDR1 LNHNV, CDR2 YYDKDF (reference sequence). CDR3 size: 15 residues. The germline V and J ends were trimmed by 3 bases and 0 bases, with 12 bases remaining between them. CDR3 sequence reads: CATSRLKGVSYEQYF. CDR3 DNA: TGTGCCACCAGCAGGTTAAAGGGGGTCTCCTACGAGCAGTACTTC.

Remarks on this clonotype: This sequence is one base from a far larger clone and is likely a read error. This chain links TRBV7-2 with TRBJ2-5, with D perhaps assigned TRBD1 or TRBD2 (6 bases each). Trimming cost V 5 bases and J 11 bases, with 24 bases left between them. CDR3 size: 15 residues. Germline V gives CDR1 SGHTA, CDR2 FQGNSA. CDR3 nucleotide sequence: TGTGCCAGCAGCCTTGCCCGAGGGGGGTACAATGAGCAGTACTTC. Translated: CASSLARGGYNEQYF.

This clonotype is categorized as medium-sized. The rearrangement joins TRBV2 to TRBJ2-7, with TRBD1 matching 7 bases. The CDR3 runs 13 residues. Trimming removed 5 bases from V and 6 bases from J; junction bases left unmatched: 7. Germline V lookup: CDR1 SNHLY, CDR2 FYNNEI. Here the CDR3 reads CASSPTGSGEQYF. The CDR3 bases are TGTGCCAGCAGTCCGACAGGGTCTGGCGAGCAGTACTTC.

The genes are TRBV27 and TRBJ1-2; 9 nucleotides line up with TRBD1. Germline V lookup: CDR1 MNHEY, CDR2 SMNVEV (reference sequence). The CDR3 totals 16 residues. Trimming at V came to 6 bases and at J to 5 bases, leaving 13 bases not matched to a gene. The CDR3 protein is CASSLSESDRGYGYTF. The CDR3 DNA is TGTGCCAGCAGCCTATCCGAGTCGGACAGGGGATATGGCTACACCTTC.

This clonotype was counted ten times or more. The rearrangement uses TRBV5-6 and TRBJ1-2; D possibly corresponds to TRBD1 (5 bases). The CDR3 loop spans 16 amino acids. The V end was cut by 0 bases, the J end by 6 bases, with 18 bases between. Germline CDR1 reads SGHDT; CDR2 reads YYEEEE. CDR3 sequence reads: CASSLGSTGLSNGYTF. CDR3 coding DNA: TGTGCCAGCAGCTTGGGTTCGACGGGACTCTCTAATGGCTACACCTTC.

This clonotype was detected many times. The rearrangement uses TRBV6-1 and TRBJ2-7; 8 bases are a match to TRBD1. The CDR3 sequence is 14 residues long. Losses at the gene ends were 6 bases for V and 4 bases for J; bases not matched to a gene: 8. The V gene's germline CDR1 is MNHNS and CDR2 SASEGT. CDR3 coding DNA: TGTGCCAGCAGCGTTAGACAGGGGCGGTACGAGCAGTACTTC. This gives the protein CASSVRQGRYEQYF.

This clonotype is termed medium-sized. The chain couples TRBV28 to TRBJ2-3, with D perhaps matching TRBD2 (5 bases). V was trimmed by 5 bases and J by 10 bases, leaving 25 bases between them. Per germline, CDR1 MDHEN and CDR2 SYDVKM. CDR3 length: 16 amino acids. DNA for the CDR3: TGTGCCAGCAGTGCCACCGGGAAAGCCCAAGCAAGGGCGCAGTATTTT. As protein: CASSATGKAQARAQYF. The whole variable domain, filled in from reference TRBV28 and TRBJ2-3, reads DVKVTQSSRYLVKRTGEKVFLECVQDMDHENMFWYRQDPGLGLRLIYFSYDVKMKEKGDIPEGYSVSREKKERFSLILESASTNQTSMYLCASSATGKAQARAQYFGPGTRLTVL.

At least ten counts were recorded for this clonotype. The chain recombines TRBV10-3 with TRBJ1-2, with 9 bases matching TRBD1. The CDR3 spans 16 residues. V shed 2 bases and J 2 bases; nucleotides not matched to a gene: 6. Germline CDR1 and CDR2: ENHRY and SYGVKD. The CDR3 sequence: CAISEDPGTGNYGYTF. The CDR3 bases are TGTGCCATCAGTGAGGATCCCGGGACAGGGAACTATGGCTACACCTTC.

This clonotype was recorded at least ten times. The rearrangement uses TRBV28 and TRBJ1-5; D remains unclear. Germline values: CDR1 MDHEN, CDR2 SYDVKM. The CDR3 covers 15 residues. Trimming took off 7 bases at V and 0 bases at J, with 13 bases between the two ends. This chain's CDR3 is CASTLPGTSNQPQHF. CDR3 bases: TGTGCCAGCACTCTCCCCGGTACTAGCAATCAGCCCCAGCATTTT.

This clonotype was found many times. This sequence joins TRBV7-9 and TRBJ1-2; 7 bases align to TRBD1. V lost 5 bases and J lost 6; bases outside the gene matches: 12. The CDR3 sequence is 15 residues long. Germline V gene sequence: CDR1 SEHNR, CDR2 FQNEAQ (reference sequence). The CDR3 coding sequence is TGTGCCAGCAGCAGGGGGGACAGCTCTGTCCATGGCTACACCTTC. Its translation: CASSRGDSSVHGYTF.